The sequence of this T cell receptor beta chain was determined in a study of blood T cell repertoires in COVID-19. Trimming removed 7 bases from V and 5 bases from J; junction bases left unmatched: 8. The CDR3 covers 14 residues. CDR1 SGHAT and CDR2 FQNNGV come from the germline V gene. Original analysis: The assay estimated nucleated cells by amplifying reference gene primers. Libraries were prepared by immunoSEQ multiplex PCR; TCRdb keeps only in-frame clonotypes and omits some of them. That table furnishes V, J and clone size, whereas the DNA furnished D and trimming. The data contain about 230,000 clones, around 80% of them singletons.

The chain carries TRBV11-2 and TRBJ1-1; 9 bases map to TRBD1. The sequencing input was peripheral blood. The source of this sequence is a man aged 40-49 years with active or convalescent COVID-19. The CDR3 nucleotides read TGTGCCAGCACCTATACAGGGGGCTGGACTGAAGCTTTCTTT. It yields the protein CASTYTGGWTEAFF.